This T cell receptor (beta chain) was captured in a study of long-term antiretroviral therapy in people with HIV. In this sample, this clone turned up a few times. Germline loops: CDR1 SGHRS, CDR2 YFSETQ. V was pared by 0 bases and J by 0 bases, with 16 bases between. This CDR3 is built from 17 residues. Running of the v3.0 immunoSEQ assay took place at survey level. Generated by immunoSEQ multiplex PCR, the TCRdb table keeps only in-frame clones and is missing some. This table has 16,000 or so clones, over 65% appearing once. V usage is TRBV5-1 and J usage is TRBJ2-7; a possible D gene is TRBD2 (7 bases). This TCR derives from a man aged 40-49 years with HIV. The sample consisted of unsorted PBMCs, taken 2.1 years after starting antiretroviral therapy. Here the CDR3 DNA reads TGCGCCAGCAGCTTGGCCGGGGCGGGGGCCGCCTCCTACGAGCAGTACTTC. This codes for CASSLAGAGAASYEQYF.